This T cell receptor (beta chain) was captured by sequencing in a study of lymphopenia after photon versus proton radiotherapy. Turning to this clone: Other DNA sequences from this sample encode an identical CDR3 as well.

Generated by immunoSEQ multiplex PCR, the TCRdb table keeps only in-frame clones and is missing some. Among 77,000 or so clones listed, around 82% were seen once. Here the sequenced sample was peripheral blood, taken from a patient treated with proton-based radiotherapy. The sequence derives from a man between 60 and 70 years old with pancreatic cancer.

CDR3 residues: CASSPLGRSSTDTQYF. The CDR3 DNA follows: TGTGCCAGCTCACCCCTGGGGAGATCTTCCACAGATACGCAGTATTTT. The chain employs TRBV18 and TRBJ2-3; maybe TRBD2 (5 bases). Germline V gene lookup returns CDR1 KGHSH and CDR2 LQKENI. The CDR3 is 16 residues long. Trimming stripped 3 bases from V and 2 bases from J, with 15 bases between.